What follows are 3 T cell receptor beta chains derived from one specimen sequenced in a study of shared clonotypes between healthy human individuals. Profiling relied on immunoSEQ multiplex PCR, and the TCRdb table lists in-frame clones only, not all of them. Among approximately 2.4 million clones listed, approximately 94% were seen once. The sequenced sample consisted of naive CD4+ T cells sorted from blood. Sample subset: CD45RA+ positively selected. All receptors come from a man between 18 and 29 years old in good health.

J is TRBJ2-1 and V is TRBV28; 7 bases line up with TRBD2. CDR3 length equals 16 residues. V was pared by 5 bases and J by 0 bases, with 7 bases of the junction left unmatched. Looked up from germline, CDR1 is MDHEN and CDR2 is SYDVKM. The CDR3 loop reads CASSASAGNSYNEQFF. DNA for the CDR3: TGTGCCAGCAGTGCCTCAGCGGGGAACTCCTACAATGAGCAGTTCTTC. Full variable domain (remainder filled in from reference TRBV28 and TRBJ2-1): DVKVTQSSRYLVKRTGEKVFLECVQDMDHENMFWYRQDPGLGLRLIYFSYDVKMKEKGDIPEGYSVSREKKERFSLILESASTNQTSMYLCASSASAGNSYNEQFFGPGTRLTVL.

The chain carries TRBV7-3 and TRBJ2-2; D gene uncertain. Germline CDR1 is SGHTA and CDR2 is FQGTGA. The CDR3 is made up of 13 amino acids. V gave up 5 bases and J gave up 6 bases, with 10 bases separating them. The CDR3 reads CASSPQASGELFF. The CDR3 nucleotides are TGTGCCAGCAGCCCCCAGGCGTCCGGGGAGCTGTTTTTT.

This chain links TRBV10-3 with TRBJ2-2; 8 positions match TRBD1. The length of the CDR3 is 15 residues. CDR1 is ENHRY and CDR2 is SYGVKD in the germline V gene. The V gene end was trimmed by 11 bases and the J gene end by 2 bases; junction bases not matched to a gene: 10. CDR3 coding DNA: TGTGCCTCAGACGCCGGGACAGGAAACACCGGGGAGCTGTTTTTT. Encoded protein: CASDAGTGNTGELFF.